A selection of T cell receptor beta chains follows, all from one sample in a study of cytomegalovirus exposure and HLA in healthy donors. TCRdb keeps only in-frame clones here, not all; method: immunoSEQ multiplex PCR. The sample shows approximately 68,000 clones, and 6.5% to 8.5% sits with its ten largest clones. The sequenced material came from PBMCs. Receptors originate from a female donor in good health and CMV-seropositive. The CDR3 runs from the conserved cysteine through the conserved F or W. A D gene is named only where the DNA matches it firmly.

TRBJ2-3,TRBV7-2,TRBD2,CASSPYFGTSGRATNTQYF,TGTGCCAGCAGCCCCTATTTCGGGACTAGCGGGAGGGCCACAAATACGCAGTATTTT
TRBJ2-7,TRBV6-1,TRBD2,CASSNGAGGSYEQYF,TGTGCCAGCTCCAACGGAGCGGGAGGGTCCTACGAGCAGTACTTC
TRBJ2-2,TRBV6-4,.,CASSDRRAGELFF,TGTGCCAGCAGTGACAGGAGGGCCGGGGAGCTGTTTTTT
TRBJ1-2,TRBV27,TRBD1,CASSVTGGRNYGYTF,TGTGCCAGCAGTGTAACAGGGGGTCGGAACTATGGCTACACCTTC
TRBJ2-2,TRBV6-5,.,CASGGLTNTGELFF,TGTGCCAGCGGGGGACTTACGAACACCGGGGAGCTGTTTTTT
TRBJ1-1,TRBV11-1,TRBD1,CASSPGTGAQNTEAFF,TGTGCCAGCAGCCCCGGGACAGGGGCTCAGAACACTGAAGCTTTCTTT
TRBJ1-5,TRBV19,.,CASQDRPNQPQHF,TGTGCCAGCCAAGACAGGCCAAATCAGCCCCAGCATTTT
TRBJ2-7,TRBV28,.,CASSPAWASHEQYF,TGTGCCAGCAGTCCCGCGTGGGCGAGCCACGAGCAGTACTTC
TRBJ2-7,TRBV5-1,.,CASSSSSYEQYF,TGCGCCAGCAGCTCGAGCTCCTACGAGCAGTACTTC
TRBJ1-2,TRBV9,TRBD1,CASRAGGFGYTF,TGTGCCAGCAGGGCAGGGGGCTTTGGCTACACCTTC
TRBJ1-2,TRBV9,TRBD1,CASSARDRLFDYTF,TGTGCCAGCAGCGCCAGGGACAGGCTGTTTGACTACACCTTC
TRBJ1-2,TRBV5-1,TRBD1,CASSPNVGQGDYGYTF,TGCGCCAGCAGCCCCAACGTGGGACAGGGTGACTATGGCTACACCTTC
TRBJ2-2,TRBV5-6,TRBD1,CASSSQGSTGELFF,TGTGCCAGCAGCTCACAGGGGAGCACCGGGGAGCTGTTTTTT
TRBJ2-7,TRBV7-2,TRBD1,CASSLLLLGQGVYEQYF,TGTGCCAGCAGCCTGCTGTTATTGGGACAGGGGGTCTACGAGCAGTACTTC
TRBJ2-2,TRBV11-2,.,CASSLDTGHNNGELFF,TGTGCCAGCAGCTTAGATACAGGGCACAACAACGGGGAGCTGTTTTTT
TRBJ1-5,TRBV6-1,TRBD1,CASSEGTGNNQPQHF,TGTGCCAGCAGTGAAGGGACAGGGAACAATCAGCCCCAGCATTTT